A selection of T cell receptor beta chains follows, all from one sample in a study of blood T cells in healthy people across ages. TCRdb analysed the 5' RACE reads with MiXCR anew, one entry per CDR3 protein. The sample lists around 800,000 distinct CDR3 sequences, roughly 25% occurring once. This same sample was also taken into another study, of T cells of mothers and their children.

Sequenced: blood. These receptors originate from a boy under 18 in good health. Both conserved end residues are part of each CDR3. The D gene is left open where the match is weak. The listing skips clone size in some rows; elsewhere it reads once, few, many or a size class.

J gene | clone size | V gene | D gene | CDR3 DNA | CDR3 protein
TRBJ2-5 | NA | TRBV5-6 | NA | TGTGCCAGCAGCTTGGCCGCGCAGGATTTGGAGACCCAGTACTTC | CASSLAAQDLETQYF
TRBJ1-5 | few | TRBV28 | TRBD1 | TGTGCCAGCACCCCAGTGAGGGGGCAAGACAATCAGCCCCAGCATTTT | CASTPVRGQDNQPQHF
TRBJ2-7 | few | TRBV28 | NA | TGTGCCAGCAGTTTAGGGTCTGGCCCGGACACGTCCTACGAGCAGTACTTC | CASSLGSGPDTSYEQYF
TRBJ2-3 | few | TRBV20-1 | TRBD2 | TGCAGTGCTATACCGACTAGCGGGGTTAGAGATACGCAGTATTTT | CSAIPTSGVRDTQYF
TRBJ2-6 | NA | TRBV12-3/TRBV12-4 | NA | TGTGCCAGCATGCGTCAGGGTTTATCTGGGGCCAACGCCCTGACTTTC | CASMRQGLSGANALTF
TRBJ1-5 | NA | TRBV5-1 | NA | TGCGCCAGCACTCCCGGGGATGGGAGCAATCAGCCCCAGCATTTT | CASTPGDGSNQPQHF
TRBJ2-3 | NA | TRBV30 | NA | TGTGCCTGGAGTCCCACACCCGGCCTCTTTGATACGCAGTATTTT | CAWSPTPGLFDTQYF
TRBJ1-2 | NA | TRBV6-1 | NA | TGTGCCAGCAGTGAACGGTGGGGTACGGGCGGCTACACCTTC | CASSERWGTGGYTF
TRBJ1-5 | NA | TRBV6-5 | NA | TGTGCCTCCTCACCGGCGGGTTACAATCAGCCCCAGCATTTT | CASSPAGYNQPQHF
TRBJ1-1 | many | TRBV12-3/TRBV12-4 | NA | TGTGCCAGCAGCAGCACGAACCAGGACAACACTGAAGCTTTCTTT | CASSSTNQDNTEAFF
TRBJ2-3 | NA | TRBV28 | NA | TGTGCCAGCAGTTTACCCTCCGGCACAGATACGCAGTATTTT | CASSLPSGTDTQYF
TRBJ1-1 | NA | TRBV28 | NA | TGTGCCAGCAGCCGGGACAACCCTGGCACTGAAGCTTTCTTT | CASSRDNPGTEAFF
TRBJ2-1 | NA | TRBV7-9 | NA | TGTGCCAGCAGCGATAGGGATAACGACGGAGACCCTTACAATGAGCAGTTCTTC | CASSDRDNDGDPYNEQFF
TRBJ2-1 | few | TRBV12-3/TRBV12-4 | NA | TGTGCCAGCATGAGGGCGCTTGAGCAGTTCTTC | CASMRALEQFF
TRBJ2-4 | few | TRBV28 | NA | TGTGCCAGCAGTTTAAGCGGCATTCAGTACTTC | CASSLSGIQYF
TRBJ1-2 | NA | TRBV12-3/TRBV12-4 | NA | TGTGCCAGCAGTTTTTCCTTATATGGCTACACCTTC | CASSFSLYGYTF
TRBJ1-2 | few | TRBV9 | TRBD1 | TGTGCCAGCAGCGATTGGACAGGAACTAACTATGGCTACACCTTC | CASSDWTGTNYGYTF
TRBJ1-6 | NA | TRBV7-2 | NA | TGTGCCAGCAGCCTTCTGGGGGCAGGGCGGGAAAAGGCCCTCCACTTT | CASSLLGAGREKALHF
TRBJ1-5 | few | TRBV5-6 | NA | TGTGCCAGCAGCCACCTAGGGTCAAGACAGCCCCAGCATTTT | CASSHLGSRQPQHF
TRBJ1-3 | once | TRBV12-3/TRBV12-4 | NA | TGTGCCAGCAGGGGGGGGCACTCTGGAAACACCATATATTTT | CASRGGHSGNTIYF
TRBJ2-7 | NA | TRBV6-6 | NA | TGTGCCAGCAGTTACTCGAGGACCGACAGTTCCCACGAGCAGTACTTC | CASSYSRTDSSHEQYF
TRBJ1-4 | few | TRBV29-1 | NA | TGCAGCGTCGTTCTAGCAGGCGAAAAACTGTTTTTT | CSVVLAGEKLFF
TRBJ2-5 | many | TRBV7-9 | NA | TGTGCCAGCAGCCGACCGGGTCAAGAGACCCAGTACTTC | CASSRPGQETQYF
TRBJ2-7 | few | TRBV28 | TRBD2 | TGTGCCAGCAGCTGGGGGACTAGCGGCCGCGAGCAGTACTTC | CASSWGTSGREQYF
TRBJ2-2 | NA | TRBV4-2 | TRBD1 | TGTGCCAGCAGCCAAGCCGGGACAGTCAGGGTCGGGGAGCTGTTTTTT | CASSQAGTVRVGELFF
TRBJ2-6 | many | TRBV10-3 | TRBD1 | TGTGCCATCAGTGAGTCAGGGGACAGGTCGACCTCTGGGGCCAACGTCCTGACTTTC | CAISESGDRSTSGANVLTF
TRBJ1-2 | few | TRBV5-1 | TRBD1 | TGCGCCAGCAGCCAGGGGGGAGCTAACTATGGCTACACCTTC | CASSQGGANYGYTF
TRBJ1-2 | NA | TRBV29-1 | NA | TGCAGCGTAGAAACAGTAACTACGAACTATGGCTACACCTTC | CSVETVTTNYGYTF
TRBJ2-7 | few | TRBV11-2 | NA | TGTGCCAGCAGCTTACACAGAACCTACGAGCAGTACTTC | CASSLHRTYEQYF
TRBJ1-2 | NA | TRBV7-9 | NA | TGTGCCAGCAGCACCCACAGGGATGGCTACACCTTC | CASSTHRDGYTF
TRBJ1-3 | few | TRBV5-1 | TRBD1 | TGCGCCAGCGGGACCGACAGGGGGTCCAACACCATATATTTT | CASGTDRGSNTIYF
TRBJ2-1 | NA | TRBV12-3/TRBV12-4 | TRBD1 | TGTGCCAGCGGCGTCACAGGGGGGAATGAGCAGTTCTTC | CASGVTGGNEQFF
TRBJ2-5 | few | TRBV7-2 | NA | TGTGCCAGCAGCTCCTACCCCCTTAAGACTAGACAAGAGACCCAGTACTTC | CASSSYPLKTRQETQYF
TRBJ2-3 | few | TRBV5-1 | NA | TGCGCCAGCAGCTTCCGGGCAGCCAACACAGATACGCAGTATTTT | CASSFRAANTDTQYF
TRBJ2-7 | few | TRBV6-1 | NA | TGTGCCAGCATCAAAGGGAGATCCTACGAGCAGTACTTC | CASIKGRSYEQYF
TRBJ2-1 | NA | TRBV12-3/TRBV12-4 | TRBD2 | TGTGCCAGCAGTTTTCAGCGGGGGGGGTACAATGAGCAGTTCTTC | CASSFQRGGYNEQFF
TRBJ2-3 | once | TRBV20-1 | NA | TGCAGTGCCGGGGGGACAGTTCGCACAGATACGCAGTATTTT | CSAGGTVRTDTQYF
TRBJ2-7 | NA | TRBV12-3/TRBV12-4 | TRBD1 | TGTGCCAGCAGTTCTCTGACAGGGGCGACCCATTACGAGCAGTACTTC | CASSSLTGATHYEQYF
TRBJ1-2 | NA | TRBV10-3 | TRBD1 | TGTGCCATCAGTGAGTCTGAGGGGGCGACTAGAGGCTACACCTTC | CAISESEGATRGYTF
TRBJ2-7 | few | TRBV10-3 | TRBD1 | TGTGCCACTGAAACAAACAGGGGCTACGAGCAGTACTTC | CATETNRGYEQYF
TRBJ2-4 | few | TRBV3-1 | NA | TGTGCCAGTAGCCAGCACCGGGGCACCAGACTAGCCAAAAACATTCAGTACTTC | CASSQHRGTRLAKNIQYF
TRBJ2-3 | NA | TRBV5-1 | TRBD2 | TGCGCCAGCAGCACGGGACTAGGAGGTACAGATACGCAGTATTTT | CASSTGLGGTDTQYF
TRBJ2-6 | NA | TRBV29-1 | NA | TGCAGCGTTGGGCAGGGCTCTGGGGCCAACGTCCTGACTTTC | CSVGQGSGANVLTF
TRBJ1-2 | once | TRBV7-9 | NA | TGTGCCAGCAGCCCAGCGACAGGTAGAGGACTATATGGCTACACCTTC | CASSPATGRGLYGYTF
TRBJ2-7 | NA | TRBV6-1 | NA | TGTGCCAGCAGTGATCACCCCCAGCGGGCCCGGGCAGGGGAGCAGTACTTC | CASSDHPQRARAGEQYF
TRBJ1-4 | NA | TRBV7-9 | NA | TGTGCCAGCAGCTTTTACAGGGTGGGAGAAAAACTGTTTTTT | CASSFYRVGEKLFF
TRBJ1-4 | NA | TRBV7-9 | TRBD1 | TGTGCCAGCAACTTAGGACAGGGGAATGAAAAACTGTTTTTT | CASNLGQGNEKLFF
TRBJ1-4 | NA | TRBV29-1 | NA | TGCAGCGTTGAAGAGGCAGGACCTCAGATGCTGTTTTTT | CSVEEAGPQMLFF
TRBJ2-5 | few | TRBV6-5 | TRBD2 | TGTGCCAGCAGTTACGGGGGGGGTCGCGAGACCCAGTACTTC | CASSYGGGRETQYF
TRBJ2-5 | few | TRBV9 | NA | TGTGCCAGCAGCGTATCGGGGACCGGCCGAGGAGAGACCCAGTACTTC | CASSVSGTGRGETQYF
TRBJ2-5 | once | TRBV7-6 | NA | TGTGCCAGCAGCTTTCGGCAGACCCGCTCAGAGACCCAGTACTTC | CASSFRQTRSETQYF
TRBJ2-7 | NA | TRBV11-2 | TRBD2 | TGTGCCAGCAGCTTAGGGCGTGCGGGGGATAACGAGCAGTACTTC | CASSLGRAGDNEQYF